The 14 T cell receptor beta chains in this list originate from one sample, sequenced in a study of blood T cell repertoires in COVID-19. This table comes from immunoSEQ multiplex PCR, and its TCRdb copy is limited to in-frame clones, with some not included. The sample lists 330,000 or so clones, about 90% occurring once. The material sequenced was PBMCs or T cells enriched from blood (not recorded which). These receptors were taken from a woman in her 30s who had recovered from COVID-19.

The chain links TRBV5-1 to TRBJ2-1; the D gene is possibly TRBD2 (6 bases). The CDR3 is made up of 14 amino acids. The V gene's germline CDR1 is SGHRS and CDR2 YFSETQ. V lost 3 bases and J 2 bases, leaving 9 bases between the germline ends. The CDR3 DNA follows: TGCGCCAGCAGCTCCATAGCGGCCTACAATGAGCAGTTCTTC. This codes for CASSSIAAYNEQFF.

V is TRBV29-1 and J is TRBJ2-2; TRBD1 aligns across 7 bases. The germline gives CDR1 SQVTM, CDR2 ANQGSEA. V gave up 5 bases and J gave up 2 bases; unmatched junction bases: 5. The CDR3 is 14 residues long. The CDR3: CSVRQGSNTGELFF. CDR3 DNA: TGCAGCGTTCGACAGGGTTCCAACACCGGGGAGCTGTTTTTT.

The chain carries TRBV27 and TRBJ1-6; the D is unclear. The CDR3 is 14 residues long. V was pared by 3 bases and J by 5 bases, with 8 bases between. Germline CDR1 MNHEY, CDR2 SMNVEV (reference sequence). The CDR3 loop is CASSFYRNNSPLHF. The CDR3 DNA follows: TGTGCCAGCAGTTTTTACAGAAATAATTCACCCCTCCACTTT.

This clone has just a few counts. Written as DNA, the CDR3 is TGTGCCAGCAGTTTGGGGAGACAGGGGGGCGGTGGAGCTTTCTTT. Translating it yields CASSLGRQGGGGAFF. This rearrangement joins TRBV28 to TRBJ1-1, with 9 bases that match TRBD1. J lost 10 bases, V lost 3 bases, and 12 bases had no gene match. Germline assignment: CDR1 MDHEN and CDR2 SYDVKM. This CDR3 has 15 amino acids. The full variable domain, in which reference TRBV28 and TRBJ1-1 provide the parts outside the CDR3, is DVKVTQSSRYLVKRTGEKVFLECVQDMDHENMFWYRQDPGLGLRLIYFSYDVKMKEKGDIPEGYSVSREKKERFSLILESASTNQTSMYLCASSLGRQGGGGAFFGQGTRLTVV.

This sequence joins TRBV2 and TRBJ2-1; 9 positions agree with TRBD1. J gave up 0 bases and V 2 bases, and 5 bases lay outside the gene matches. The CDR3 is made up of 17 amino acids. Germline V CDR1 and CDR2: SNHLY, FYNNEI. Here the CDR3 reads CASSERDRDGSYNEQFF. The DNA for the CDR3 is TGTGCCAGCAGTGAAAGGGACAGGGACGGCTCCTACAATGAGCAGTTCTTC.

The chain employs TRBV3-1 (or the pseudogene TRBV3-2) and TRBJ1-5, with 10 bases lining up with TRBD1. CDR1 is LGHDT, CDR2 YNNKEL, per germline (reference sequence). The V segment lost 0 bases and the J segment 10 bases; nucleotides outside the gene matches: 6. The CDR3 sequence is 15 residues long. The CDR3 DNA sequence: TGTGCCAGCAGCCAAGAAGGGACAGGGGTCACCCCCCAGCATTTT. This encodes CASSQEGTGVTPQHF.

This clone was detected once. The chain uses TRBV7-9 and TRBJ1-6; D not resolved. Germline V gene lookup returns CDR1 SEHNR and CDR2 FQNEAQ (reference sequence). The CDR3 runs 14 residues. V lost 3 bases and J 0 bases, leaving 3 bases between the germline ends. The CDR3 loop is CASSFSSYNSPLHF. In nucleotides, the CDR3 is TGTGCCAGCAGCTTCAGCTCCTATAATTCACCCCTCCACTTT.

This clone appeared a few times. V is TRBV5-1 and J is TRBJ2-7, with D possibly TRBD2 on 6 matching bases. From germline, CDR1 is SGHRS and CDR2 YFSETQ. The CDR3 spans 15 residues. The V end was cut by 1 base, the J end by 5 bases, with 16 bases between. CDR3 sequence: CASSLSETSKHEQYF. The DNA of the CDR3 is TGCGCCAGCAGCTTGAGCGAGACTAGTAAGCACGAGCAGTACTTC.

This clone was observed a few times. This chain links TRBV5-4 with TRBJ1-1, with D tentatively TRBD1 (6 bases). The CDR3 is made up of 15 amino acids. The V gene lost 0 bases and the J gene lost 3 bases, with 12 bases spanning the gap. Germline CDR1 SGHNT, CDR2 YYREEE (reference sequence). The CDR3 is CASSLDQGTHTEAFF. In DNA, the CDR3 is TGTGCCAGCAGCTTGGACCAGGGGACGCACACTGAAGCTTTCTTT. The variable domain in full, with the rest retrieved from reference TRBV5-4 and TRBJ1-1, is ETGVTQSPTHLIKTRGQQVTLRCSSQSGHNTVSWYQQALGQGPQFIFQYYREEENGRGNFPPRFSGLQFPNYSSELNVNALELDDSALYLCASSLDQGTHTEAFFGQGTRLTVV.

This clone was picked up one time. The gene calls are TRBV9 and TRBJ2-3; 8 bases agree with TRBD2. CDR1 and CDR2 (germline): SGDLS, YYNGEE. This CDR3 has 14 residues. Trimming took 6 bases from V and 4 from J; bases not matched to a gene: 7. DNA for the CDR3: TGTGCCAGCACGGCAGCGGGGGAGTCAGATACGCAGTATTTT. It translates to CASTAAGESDTQYF.

CDR3 in DNA: TGTGCCAGCAGCCTCAGGACAGGGGAAAGCAAAGGCTACACCTTC. It specifies CASSLRTGESKGYTF. This chain uses TRBV2 with TRBJ1-2; 9 bases map to TRBD1. The V gene end was trimmed by 6 bases and the J gene end by 8 bases; junction bases not matched to a gene: 13. CDR3 length: 15 amino acids. Germline V lookup: CDR1 SNHLY, CDR2 FYNNEI.

V gene TRBV30 combines with J gene TRBJ2-3; D unclear. V was pared by 2 bases and J by 1 base, with 4 bases between. This CDR3 contains 12 residues. Per the germline V gene, CDR1 is GTSNPN and CDR2 is SVGIG (reference sequence). The CDR3 here is CAWSTRTDTQYF. The CDR3 nucleotides are TGTGCCTGGAGTACTCGCACAGATACGCAGTATTTT.

The V call is TRBV30, the J call TRBJ1-2, with D possibly being TRBD1 (5 bases). V lost 2 bases and J lost 0, with 10 bases in between. Germline V gives CDR1 GTSNPN, CDR2 SVGIG (reference sequence). The CDR3 spans 14 residues. The CDR3 loop is CAWSRAGSNYGYTF. CDR3 nucleotide sequence: TGTGCCTGGAGTCGGGCAGGGTCTAACTATGGCTACACCTTC.

The J gene is TRBJ1-4, the V gene TRBV27; 7 bases line up with TRBD1. After removal of 5 bases from V and 8 bases from J, the junction contained 8 bases not matched to a gene. This CDR3 has 14 residues. Germline V gene sequence: CDR1 MNHEY, CDR2 SMNVEV (reference sequence). Written as DNA, the CDR3 is TGTGCCAGCAGTCCCACATGGGACAGCGAAAAACTGTTTTTT. Encoded protein: CASSPTWDSEKLFF. The whole variable domain, filled in from reference TRBV27 and TRBJ1-4, reads EAQVTQNPRYLITVTGKKLTVTCSQNMNHEYMSWYRQDPGLGLRQIYYSMNVEVTDKGDVPEGYKVSRKEKRNFPLILESPSPNQTSLYFCASSPTWDSEKLFFGSGTQLSVL.